This TCR beta chain originates from a study of blood T cell repertoires in COVID-19. Study details: Acute and convalescent COVID-19 samples came from the United States, Italy and Spain. T cells, B-cell-depleted T cells, or PBMCs provided the cDNA or gDNA that served as material.

As originally analysed: Amplification with reference gene primers provided the estimates of nucleated cell counts. Produced via immunoSEQ multiplex PCR; TCRdb's table is partial and in-frame only. The V and J calls and clone size were taken over from that table, and D and trimming were inferred from the DNA. The sample includes more than 100,000 clones, 87% seen only once; the top ten take 3% to 4%. In germline, CDR1 is SGHDN, CDR2 FVKESK. The CDR3 is 12 residues long. V lost 0 bases to trimming and J lost 14 bases, with 11 bases between them. The TCR comes from a woman aged 60-75 years with acute or convalescent COVID-19. The chain joins TRBV14 to TRBJ1-3, with D possibly matching TRBD1 (6 bases). The material sequenced was peripheral blood. The CDR3 reads CASSQDPGGVYF. The DNA of the CDR3 is TGTGCCAGCAGCCAAGATCCGGGGGGCGTATATTTT.